The next 32 T cell receptor beta chains were all read from a single sample in a study of blood T cells in healthy people across ages. Next came a second PCR, run for about 6 to 12 cycles, which used a sample-barcoded 5' primer along with a J-beta primer mix. TCRdb used MiXCR to reprocess the 5' RACE reads, holding one entry per CDR3 protein. The profile shows about 970,000 distinct CDR3 sequences, 51% of them singletons. Sequencing was done on a sample of blood. All receptors come from an older woman in good health.

The chain couples TRBV12-3 or TRBV12-4 to TRBJ2-4; D possibly corresponds to TRBD1 (7 bases). CDR3 length: 14 amino acids. Trimming removed 6 bases at V and 1 base at J, with 10 bases between. This CDR3 reads CASREGAAKNIQYF. As DNA, the CDR3 is TGTGCCAGCAGGGAGGGGGCTGCCAAAAACATTCAGTACTTC.

The chain combines TRBV7-2 with TRBJ2-5, with 9 bases aligning to TRBD2. TRBJ2-7 explains the end of the DNA better; the J call may be wrong. The CDR3 loop spans 19 amino acids. The germline gives CDR1 SGHTA, CDR2 FQGNSA. CDR3 sequence (DNA): TGTGCCAGCAGCTTAGTTCTGTCCCCCTTAGCGGGAGAGCGAAACGAGCAGTACTTC. Translating it yields CASSLVLSPLAGERNEQYF.

The chain joins TRBV20-1 to TRBJ2-3; TRBD2 might be the D (5 bases). The V gene's germline CDR1 is DFQATT and CDR2 SNEGSKA (reference sequence). This CDR3 is built from 15 residues. The V end was cut by 0 bases, the J end by 5 bases, with 15 bases between. The CDR3 loop reads CSARERRGPVDTQYF. DNA of the CDR3: TGCAGTGCTAGAGAAAGACGAGGGCCTGTAGATACGCAGTATTTT.

CDR3 bases: TGTGCCAGCAAAAGTGGGGGAGGGAGGTGGCATGAGCAGTTCTTC. Translated, it gives CASKSGGGRWHEQFF. The V and J genes are TRBV6-2 or TRBV6-3 and TRBJ2-1, with 7 bases fitting TRBD2. Germline V gives CDR1 MNHEY, CDR2 SVGEGT. With 7 bases clipped from V and 8 bases from J, the junction kept 14 bases outside the gene matches. The CDR3 is 15 residues long.

This clonotype was picked up a small number of times. The rearrangement joins TRBV7-9 to TRBJ2-1; D is perhaps TRBD1 (6 bases). The CDR3 is 15 residues long. With 1 base removed from V and 4 bases from J, the gap between germline ends came to 11 bases. CDR1 is SEHNR, CDR2 FQNEAQ, per germline (reference sequence). This chain's CDR3 is CASSLEGDAYNEQFF. Written as DNA, the CDR3 is TGTGCCAGCAGCTTAGAGGGGGACGCTTACAATGAGCAGTTCTTC.

The chain combines TRBV6-1 with TRBJ1-1; 7 bases align to TRBD1. The J segment lost 6 bases and the V segment lost 4 bases, leaving 8 bases of the junction unmatched. The length of the CDR3 is 14 residues. In germline, CDR1 is MNHNS, CDR2 SASEGT. CDR3 coding DNA: TGTGCCAGCAGTGGGCCCAGAACAGGGGCTGAAGCTTTCTTT. Protein sequence: CASSGPRTGAEAFF.

The rearrangement links TRBV7-2 to TRBJ2-3, with D uncertain. Between the trimmed V and J ends, which lost 2 bases and 2 bases, there was a span of 11 bases. The length of the CDR3 is 15 residues. Germline V CDR1 and CDR2: SGHTA, FQGNSA. The CDR3 protein is CASSLRWLTTDTQYF. CDR3 nucleotide sequence: TGTGCCAGCAGCTTAAGGTGGCTTACCACAGATACGCAGTATTTT.

The rearrangement joins TRBV19 to TRBJ2-7, with D perhaps given as TRBD1 or TRBD2 (5 bases each). The germline V gene has CDR1 LNHDA and CDR2 SQIVND (reference sequence). This CDR3 contains 15 residues. Trimming stripped 5 bases from V and 1 base from J, with 15 bases between. The chain's CDR3 is CASSRLGTSSYEQYF. The CDR3 bases are TGTGCCAGTAGTCGTTTGGGGACCAGTTCCTACGAGCAGTACTTC.

The chain has TRBV3-1 and TRBJ2-2; the D is unclear. The V and J ends lost 4 bases and 4 bases respectively, with 10 bases between them. CDR1 LGHDT and CDR2 YNNKEL come from the germline V gene (reference sequence). The CDR3 is made up of 14 amino acids. This CDR3 is CASSLPESTGELFF. The CDR3 DNA reads TGTGCCAGCAGCCTCCCAGAGTCCACCGGGGAGCTGTTTTTT. The complete variable domain, with remaining parts taken from reference TRBV3-1 and TRBJ2-2, reads DTAVSQTPKYLVTQMGNDKSIKCEQNLGHDTMYWYKQDSKKFLKIMFSYNNKELIINETVPNRFSPKSPDKAHLNLHINSLELGDSAVYFCASSLPESTGELFFGEGSRLTVL.

The CDR3 sequence is CASSPGTSGSLEQFF. In DNA, the CDR3 is TGTGCCAGCAGTCCCGGGACTAGCGGGAGTCTTGAGCAGTTCTTC. The chain employs TRBV5-5 and TRBJ2-1; TRBD2 matches 14 bases. After removal of 5 bases from V and 9 bases from J, the junction contained 7 bases not matched to a gene. CDR1 and CDR2 (germline): SGHKS, YYEKEE (reference sequence). CDR3 length: 15 amino acids.

A word on this clonotype: Germline is not matched at one junction end, which may reflect a read error. The rearrangement uses TRBV27 and TRBJ2-3; D uncertain. Germline V CDR1 and CDR2: MNHEY, SMNVEV (reference sequence). The CDR3 length is 14 residues. CDR3 amino acids: CANSFGARTDTQYF. CDR3 sequence (DNA): TGTGCCAACAGTTTCGGTGCCCGCACAGATACGCAGTATTTT.

The chain is built from TRBV20-1 and TRBJ2-3; a weak D match, TRBD2 (5 bases). V lost 6 bases and J 0 bases, leaving 13 bases between the germline ends. CDR3 length equals 14 residues. In germline, CDR1 is DFQATT, CDR2 SNEGSKA (reference sequence). Here the CDR3 reads CSARRFASTDTQYF. CDR3 in DNA: TGCAGTGCAAGGAGGTTTGCCAGCACAGATACGCAGTATTTT.

This chain connects TRBV20-1 to TRBJ2-5; D not certain. V gave up 2 bases and J gave up 5 bases, with 9 bases separating them. Germline lookup yields CDR1 DFQATT and CDR2 SNEGSKA (reference sequence). The CDR3 has 12 residues. As DNA, the CDR3 is TGCAGTGCTAGACCTCATGGCGAGACCCAGTACTTC. Translating gives CSARPHGETQYF.

This chain connects TRBV28 to TRBJ2-4; no clear D. The DNA end lines up better with TRBJ2-7; the J call may be wrong. The CDR3 covers 12 residues. Germline assignment: CDR1 MDHEN and CDR2 SYDVKM. CDR3 coding DNA: TGTGCCAGCAGCCTTAGCTGGGCCGAGCAGTACTTC. Translated, it gives CASSLSWAEQYF.

This clonotype was found a few times. The chain employs TRBV5-5 and TRBJ2-3; D is perhaps TRBD2 (6 bases). V shed 1 base and J shed 4 bases, with 13 bases lying between them. Germline CDR1 reads SGHKS; CDR2 reads YYEKEE (reference sequence). The CDR3 spans 15 residues. This CDR3 is CASSLLGPGADTQYF. CDR3 DNA sequence: TGTGCCAGCAGCTTGCTCGGGCCGGGGGCAGATACGCAGTATTTT.

This clonotype has a handful of counts. The chain joins TRBV20-1 to TRBJ1-6; no clear D. CDR1 is DFQATT, CDR2 SNEGSKA, per germline (reference sequence). The CDR3 runs 17 residues. V was cut by 0 bases and J by 0 bases, with 12 bases left in between. This CDR3 is CSARDQTQSSYNSPLHF. The CDR3 DNA is TGCAGTGCTAGAGATCAGACCCAGAGCTCCTATAATTCACCCCTCCACTTT.

This clonotype has only a few counts. This chain connects TRBV28 to TRBJ2-7; D is ambiguous. The CDR3 covers 14 residues. Germline CDR1 MDHEN, CDR2 SYDVKM. The V end lost 6 bases, the J end lost 0 bases, and 12 bases lay between the germline ends. The CDR3 nucleotides read TGTGCCAGCAGCCCAAAAATAAGCTCCTACGAGCAGTACTTC. Translated: CASSPKISSYEQYF.

The chain has TRBV20-1 and TRBJ2-6; the D is unclear. Germline V CDR1 and CDR2: DFQATT, SNEGSKA (reference sequence). The CDR3 is 17 residues long. Trimming removed 3 bases from V and 0 bases from J, with 15 bases in between. CDR3 loop: CSARATRLSSGANVLTF. CDR3 nucleotides: TGCAGTGCTAGGGCGACACGACTTAGCTCTGGGGCCAACGTCCTGACTTTC.

This rearrangement joins TRBV3-1 to TRBJ2-1, with unresolved D. V dropped 6 bases and J dropped 2 bases, with 8 bases sitting between them. From germline, CDR1 is LGHDT and CDR2 YNNKEL (reference sequence). The length of the CDR3 is 13 residues. CDR3 sequence (DNA): TGTGCCAGCAGAGGGCAGGCCTACAATGAGCAGTTCTTC. Translated, it gives CASRGQAYNEQFF.

The sample holds a few counts of this clonotype. The rearrangement links TRBV6-1 to TRBJ2-7; 15 bases map to TRBD2. J gave up 0 bases and V 5 bases, and 11 bases lay outside the gene matches. The CDR3 has 19 residues. The germline CDR1 and CDR2 sequences are MNHNS and SASEGT. CDR3 in amino acids: CASSTPGLAGGSLSYEQYF. The CDR3 coding sequence is TGTGCCAGCAGTACCCCGGGACTAGCGGGAGGCTCCCTCTCCTACGAGCAGTACTTC.

J is TRBJ2-1 and V is TRBV24-1; D is perhaps TRBD1 (6 bases). Per the germline V gene, CDR1 is KGHDR and CDR2 is SFDVKD. The germline V and J ends were trimmed by 12 bases and 5 bases, with 19 bases remaining between them. The CDR3 loop spans 14 amino acids. CDR3 nucleotide sequence: TGTGCCCCAGGGCGGGCAGGGGCCCACAATGAGCAGTTCTTC. Protein: CAPGRAGAHNEQFF.

The chain links TRBV10-3 to TRBJ2-7; TRBD2 is a possible D gene (6 bases). CDR1 is ENHRY and CDR2 is SYGVKD in the germline V gene. The V gene lost 7 bases and the J gene lost 1 base, with 14 bases spanning the gap. The CDR3 loop spans 14 amino acids. The CDR3 sequence is CAINGGGSSYEQYF. In nucleotides, the CDR3 is TGTGCCATCAACGGCGGAGGGAGTTCCTACGAGCAGTACTTC.

The chain couples TRBV13 to TRBJ2-7, with D possibly matching TRBD1 (6 bases). Per germline, CDR1 PRHDT and CDR2 FYEKMQ (reference sequence). This CDR3 has 14 residues. V dropped 3 bases and J dropped 2 bases, with 11 bases sitting between them. CDR3 amino acids: CASSFSGVPYEQYF. The CDR3, as DNA: TGTGCCAGCAGCTTCTCAGGGGTACCCTACGAGCAGTACTTC.

CDR3 DNA: TGCGCCAGCAGTCCTAACAGGGGGCTATATCGCTCCTACAATGAGCAGTTCTTC. This sequence encodes CASSPNRGLYRSYNEQFF. This rearrangement joins TRBV5-1 to TRBJ2-1, with TRBD1 matching 9 bases. V lost 5 bases, J lost 0 bases, and 12 bases stayed unmatched. CDR3 size: 18 residues. Germline loops: CDR1 SGHRS, CDR2 YFSETQ.

The chain couples TRBV10-3 to TRBJ2-7; D remains unclear. The CDR3 totals 14 residues. V lost 0 bases and J lost 0, with 6 bases in between. Germline V gene sequence: CDR1 ENHRY, CDR2 SYGVKD. The CDR3 DNA is TGTGCCATCAGTGAGTCCACACGCTCCTACGAGCAGTACTTC. It is translated as CAISESTRSYEQYF.

This chain uses TRBV11-3 with TRBJ2-3; TRBD1 might be the D (5 bases). Germline CDR1 reads SGHNT; CDR2 reads YENEEA. V lost 3 bases and J 2 bases, leaving 15 bases between the germline ends. There are 16 residues in the CDR3. CDR3 in DNA: TGTGCCAGCAGCTTCAGTCATCAGGGTGTCACAGATACGCAGTATTTT. This codes for CASSFSHQGVTDTQYF.

This clonotype was found a few times. The rearrangement uses TRBV7-3 and TRBJ2-3, with a tentative D call TRBD1 (6 bases). Germline CDR1 and CDR2: SGHTA and FQGTGA. The CDR3 length is 15 residues. Deletions cut 5 bases from V and 1 base from J, with 13 bases between. In nucleotides, the CDR3 is TGTGCCAGCAGCGCGACCAGGGGCGGCACAGATACGCAGTATTTT. Its translation: CASSATRGGTDTQYF. The whole variable domain, filled in from reference TRBV7-3 and TRBJ2-3, reads GAGVSQTPSNKVTEKGKYVELRCDPISGHTALYWYRQSLGQGPEFLIYFQGTGAADDSGLPNDRFFAVRPEGSVSTLKIQRTERGDSAVYLCASSATRGGTDTQYFGPGTRLTVL.

The chain has TRBV12-3 or TRBV12-4 and TRBJ2-5, with TRBD2 matching 7 bases. J was trimmed by 5 bases and V by 3 bases; bases with no gene match: 6. The CDR3 is made up of 14 amino acids. The CDR3 is CASSFAGVLETQYF. The DNA for the CDR3 is TGTGCCAGCAGTTTTGCGGGAGTATTGGAGACCCAGTACTTC.

The rearrangement links TRBV7-2 to TRBJ2-1; perhaps TRBD2 as D (5 bases). CDR3 length: 14 amino acids. Trimming took 0 bases from V and 13 from J, leaving 16 bases between them. Germline V lookup: CDR1 SGHTA, CDR2 FQGNSA. CDR3 nucleotides: TGTGCCAGCAGCTTAGCGGGAGTTAGGGAGACCCAGTTCTTC. Translation: CASSLAGVRETQFF.

This chain joins TRBV4-1 and TRBJ2-1, with 13 positions matching TRBD2. The J call is in doubt because the DNA end fits TRBJ2-7 better. CDR1 MGHRA and CDR2 YSYEKL come from the germline V gene. The CDR3 sequence is 16 residues long. The CDR3 sequence: CASSLRTSGRGYEQYF. The CDR3 DNA sequence: TGCGCCAGCAGCCTACGGACTAGCGGGAGAGGTTACGAGCAGTACTTC.

The rearrangement uses TRBV5-1 and TRBJ2-7; D gene unclear. Trimming left V 5 bases short and J 2 bases short, with 20 bases between. CDR3 length: 16 amino acids. Germline loops: CDR1 SGHRS, CDR2 YFSETQ. The CDR3 spells CASRSFVGPEAYEQYF. The CDR3 DNA follows: TGCGCCAGCAGGTCCTTTGTGGGCCCTGAGGCCTACGAGCAGTACTTC. Full variable domain (rest looked up from reference TRBV5-1 and TRBJ2-7): KAGVTQTPRYLIKTRGQQVTLSCSPISGHRSVSWYQQTPGQGLQFLFEYFSETQRNKGNFPGRFSGRQFSNSRSEMNVSTLELGDSALYLCASRSFVGPEAYEQYFGPGTRLTVT.

V gene TRBV2 combines with J gene TRBJ2-3, with TRBD2 matching over 9 bases. Germline V lookup: CDR1 SNHLY, CDR2 FYNNEI. The CDR3 is 14 residues long. Trimming removed 4 bases from V and 5 bases from J; junction bases left unmatched: 4. CDR3 DNA: TGTGCCAGCAGTGCACTAGCGGGTCTAGATACGCAGTATTTT. It encodes CASSALAGLDTQYF.